This TCR beta chain was found in a study of blood T cells in healthy people across ages. Combining a sample-barcoded 5' primer with a J-beta primer mix, a second PCR ran for about 6 to 12 cycles. TCRdb recomputed calls from the 5' RACE reads with MiXCR, one row per CDR3 protein. The sample holds about 760,000 distinct CDR3 sequences; about 25% are singletons and the top ten take under 10%. Isolated PBMCs totaled at least 7 million in each sample. The CDR3 consists of 18 residues. Germline CDR1 reads KGHDR; CDR2 reads SFDVKD. Unmatched junction bases numbered 11, after V lost 3 bases and J lost 2 bases. These same records also appear under a second study, on T cells of mothers and their children. That paper notes: Each child contributed some 3 million TCR beta CDR3 reads, while each mother contributed over 8 million.

The receptor was derived from a boy aged 10-17 years in good health. The sequencing sample was made of blood. The V and J genes are TRBV24-1 and TRBJ2-3, with 9 bases that match TRBD1. The DNA for the CDR3 is TGTGCCACCAGTGATCGTACTACCGGGACAGGGTACACAGATACGCAGTATTTT. Protein: CATSDRTTGTGYTDTQYF.